The entry below gives a single T cell receptor (beta chain) sequence along with its context. The sample is drawn from a study of cytomegalovirus exposure and HLA in healthy donors. For the study at large: Most donors, roughly 82% of 350 to 450 genotyped, fell in the Caucasian-associated ancestry cluster.

PCR used 60 Vbeta primers and 13 Jbeta primers. In the original workflow: Later, roughly 86 million unique TCR beta chains were counted in an analysis, and some 11 million of them were shared. Profiling relied on immunoSEQ multiplex PCR, and the TCRdb table lists in-frame clones only, not all of them. For V, J and clone size, that table is used; D and trimming come from the DNA. The table records about 140,000 clones, 80% to 85% of them present only once. Per germline, CDR1 SGHRS and CDR2 YFSETQ. The CDR3 is 14 residues long. V was shortened by 4 bases and J by 2 bases, with 12 bases between the two germline ends.

The chain has TRBV5-1 and TRBJ1-2; D gene unclear. The receptor's source is a female donor in good health and CMV-seronegative. Sequencing was carried out using PBMCs. The CDR3 DNA sequence: TGCGCCAGCAGCCCTAGCGGCGACAACTATGGCTACACCTTC. Protein sequence: CASSPSGDNYGYTF. The full variable domain, in which reference TRBV5-1 and TRBJ1-2 provide the parts outside the CDR3, is KAGVTQTPRYLIKTRGQQVTLSCSPISGHRSVSWYQQTPGQGLQFLFEYFSETQRNKGNFPGRFSGRQFSNSRSEMNVSTLELGDSALYLCASSPSGDNYGYTFGSGTRLTVV.